This T cell receptor (beta chain) was found in a study of shared clonotypes between healthy human individuals. General study findings and limits: Some clonotypes were shared by all four sorted-subset donors, while others were not shared. The non-shared ones had lower generation probabilities than the shared ones.

The CDR3 totals 14 residues. Germline CDR1 and CDR2: MDHEN and SYDVKM. The ends were cut back, 3 bases at V and 6 bases at J, with 14 bases in the middle. At the deep level, the assay was run. In the original analysis: Sequence data from immunoSEQ were junction-only and lacked quality scores; consequently, filtering differed. Libraries were prepared by immunoSEQ multiplex PCR; TCRdb keeps only in-frame clonotypes and omits some of them. The V and J calls and clone size come from that table; D and trimming were worked out from the DNA. Among hundreds of thousands of clones, less than 85% were seen once, and the ten largest hold under 2%. In its sample, this clone was seen once. The target antigen is unknown. Recent vaccinations or acute infections were absent in the healthy HIV-negative adult donors.

The sequence came from a woman under 40 in good health. The sequenced sample was memory CD4+ T cells sorted from blood. Subset in this sample: CD45RA-negative fraction. The J gene is TRBJ1-2, the V gene TRBV28; the D gene is possibly TRBD1 (5 bases). The CDR3 coding sequence is TGTGCCAGCAGTTTCCCGACAGCTTTTAATGGCTACACCTTC. Its protein is CASSFPTAFNGYTF.